A single sample gave rise to the 25 T cell receptor beta chains below, sequenced in a study of blood T cell repertoires in COVID-19. Profiled with immunoSEQ multiplex PCR; TCRdb holds only in-frame clones, not every one. Of some 150,000 clones listed, approximately 84% were seen once; the top ten hold 6% to 9%. The sample consisted of peripheral blood. Source of these receptors: a man aged 40-55 years who had recovered from COVID-19.

The chain combines TRBV12-3 or TRBV12-4 with TRBJ1-5, with D unclear. CDR3 size: 13 residues. Trimming removed 1 base from V and 9 bases from J, with 10 bases in between. The CDR3 protein is CASSLGVYGPQHF. DNA of the CDR3: TGTGCCAGCAGTTTAGGAGTATATGGGCCCCAGCATTTT.

The chain employs TRBV5-1 and TRBJ2-7; 9 bases fit TRBD1. The CDR3 has 14 residues. Germline V gene lookup returns CDR1 SGHRS and CDR2 YFSETQ. V trimming: 4 bases; J trimming: 3 bases; junction bases outside the gene matches: 5. CDR3 DNA: TGCGCCAGCAGCCTCCAGACAGGGGGCTACGAGCAGTACTTC. It is translated as CASSLQTGGYEQYF.

The chain carries TRBV4-2 and TRBJ2-5; 8 nucleotides line up with TRBD2. Germline CDR1 is LGHNA and CDR2 is YNFKEQ. The CDR3 spans 18 residues. V trimming: 0 bases; J trimming: 3 bases; junction bases outside the gene matches: 12. The CDR3 nucleotides read TGTGCCAGCAGCCAAGACTTGGGCGGGGGGTCCCGTAAAGAGACCCAGTACTTC. The encoded protein is CASSQDLGGGSRKETQYF.

The chain uses TRBV12-3 or TRBV12-4 and TRBJ2-5; possible D gene TRBD2, 6 bases. The germline V and J ends were trimmed by 2 bases and 5 bases, with 6 bases remaining between them. The CDR3 has 12 amino acids. DNA of the CDR3: TGTGCCAGCAGTTTACGGGAGGAGACCCAGTACTTC. It encodes CASSLREETQYF.

The V and J genes are TRBV28 and TRBJ1-4; D might be TRBD1 (6 bases). The CDR3 spans 14 residues. Germline V lookup: CDR1 MDHEN, CDR2 SYDVKM. Trimming took off 6 bases at V and 6 bases at J, with 14 bases between the two ends. The CDR3 nucleotides are TGTGCCAGCAGCCCAGGTGGGGGCGATGAAAAACTGTTTTTT. Translated: CASSPGGGDEKLFF.

This chain uses TRBV4-1 with TRBJ1-5, with 10 bases aligning to TRBD1. The CDR3 runs 16 residues. CDR1 is MGHRA, CDR2 YSYEKL, per germline. With V trimmed by 0 bases and J by 7 bases, 6 bases remained unmatched. Here the CDR3 reads CASSQEGQGSEQPQHF. The CDR3 region has the DNA TGCGCCAGCAGCCAAGAGGGACAGGGGTCGGAACAGCCCCAGCATTTT.

The CDR3 spells CASSLASGRQHEQYF. In DNA form, the CDR3 reads TGTGCCAGCAGTCTGGCTAGCGGGAGGCAGCACGAGCAGTACTTC. This chain uses TRBV2 with TRBJ2-7, with 11 nucleotides matching TRBD2. V trimming: 5 bases; J trimming: 5 bases; junction bases outside the gene matches: 8. The CDR3 is 15 residues long. The germline V gene encodes CDR1 SNHLY and CDR2 FYNNEI.

The J gene is TRBJ2-5, the V gene TRBV9, with 8 bases lining up with TRBD2. This CDR3 comprises 15 residues. Germline V gives CDR1 SGDLS, CDR2 YYNGEE. V was clipped by 4 bases and J by 3 bases; unmatched bases: 8. This chain's CDR3 is CASSPGLAGEETQYF. CDR3 sequence (DNA): TGTGCCAGCAGCCCAGGACTAGCTGGGGAAGAGACCCAGTACTTC.

The sample holds a few counts of this clone. The V gene is TRBV2, the J gene TRBJ1-4; TRBD1 agrees at 7 bases. From germline, CDR1 is SNHLY and CDR2 FYNNEI. Trimming cost V 1 base and J 11 bases; bases outside gene matches: 4. This CDR3 is 13 amino acids long. CDR3 sequence: CASSEGQGKKLFF. The CDR3 coding sequence is TGTGCCAGCAGTGAAGGACAGGGAAAGAAACTGTTTTTT.

Turning to this clone: The same CDR3 arises from other DNA sequences in this sample as well. The chain couples TRBV2 to TRBJ1-1; D call uncertain. The V and J ends lost 6 bases and 4 bases respectively, with 6 bases between them. Germline values: CDR1 SNHLY, CDR2 FYNNEI. This CDR3 spans 11 amino acids. The CDR3 loop reads CASRGGTEAFF. In DNA form, the CDR3 reads TGTGCCAGCAGGGGAGGCACTGAAGCTTTCTTT.

This sequence joins TRBV19 and TRBJ2-1; D uncertain. The CDR3 runs 12 residues. Germline assignment: CDR1 LNHDA and CDR2 SQIVND (reference sequence). Trimming left V 4 bases short and J 3 bases short, with 4 bases between. The CDR3 nucleotides read TGTGCCAGTAGTACGGGCTACAATGAGCAGTTCTTC. Translation: CASSTGYNEQFF.

V is TRBV7-3 and J is TRBJ2-3; tentative D call: TRBD2 (7 bases). CDR3 length: 13 amino acids. From germline, CDR1 is SGHTA and CDR2 FQGTGA. Trimming stripped 5 bases from V and 8 bases from J, with 14 bases between. CDR3 loop: CASSTPGGSTQYF. CDR3 coding DNA: TGTGCCAGCAGCACCCCGGGGGGCTCTACGCAGTATTTT. Full variable domain (outside the CDR3, taken from reference TRBV7-3 and TRBJ2-3): GAGVSQTPSNKVTEKGKYVELRCDPISGHTALYWYRQSLGQGPEFLIYFQGTGAADDSGLPNDRFFAVRPEGSVSTLKIQRTERGDSAVYLCASSTPGGSTQYFGPGTRLTVL.

The V gene is TRBV18, the J gene TRBJ1-3; a possible D gene is TRBD1 (6 bases). V was pared by 3 bases and J by 0 bases, with 15 bases between. The germline CDR1 and CDR2 sequences are KGHSH and LQKENI. The CDR3 contains 17 residues. Written as DNA, the CDR3 is TGTGCCAGCTCACCTTCAGGGGCCAGTCTCTCTGGAAACACCATATATTTT. As protein: CASSPSGASLSGNTIYF.

A few counts support this clone. Here the CDR3 DNA reads TGTGCCAGCAGCTTAAGTGGGGCTACCTACGAGCAGTACTTC. Protein sequence: CASSLSGATYEQYF. The chain couples TRBV7-8 to TRBJ2-7, with D possibly matching TRBD1 (5 bases). Germline CDR1 reads SGHVS; CDR2 reads FQNEAQ. Trimming stripped 2 bases from V and 2 bases from J, with 10 bases between. The CDR3 runs 14 residues.

The chain has TRBV5-1 and TRBJ2-2; TRBD1 agrees at 7 bases. Germline CDR1 SGHRS, CDR2 YFSETQ. This CDR3 has 15 amino acids. V lost 4 bases and J lost 6; bases outside the gene matches: 9. CDR3 sequence (DNA): TGCGCCAGCAGCAGACAGGGCGGCTCCCCCGGGGAGCTGTTTTTT. It codes for CASSRQGGSPGELFF. Supplemented by reference TRBV5-1 and TRBJ2-2, the full variable domain reads KAGVTQTPRYLIKTRGQQVTLSCSPISGHRSVSWYQQTPGQGLQFLFEYFSETQRNKGNFPGRFSGRQFSNSRSEMNVSTLELGDSALYLCASSRQGGSPGELFFGEGSRLTVL.

The V gene is TRBV5-4, the J gene TRBJ2-1; 7 bases fit TRBD2. Germline CDR1 reads SGHNT; CDR2 reads YYREEE (reference sequence). Germline trimming cut 6 bases from V and 7 bases from J; bases unmatched to any gene: 10. This CDR3 has 14 amino acids. The CDR3 nucleotides read TGTGCCAGCACCTCGATGGGGGGGGGAAATGAGCAGTTCTTC. Translating gives CASTSMGGGNEQFF.

The gene calls are TRBV6-5 and TRBJ2-5; tentative D call: TRBD1 (5 bases). This CDR3 comprises 12 residues. In germline, CDR1 is MNHEY, CDR2 SVGAGI. Trimming cost V 10 bases and J 0 bases, with 9 bases left between them. CDR3 protein: CATQGNQETQYF. CDR3 DNA: TGTGCCACCCAGGGAAACCAAGAGACCCAGTACTTC.

CDR3 nucleotide sequence: TGTGCCAGCAGCCGTTCCGGGACAGGTGCGACCGGGGAGCTGTTTTTT. Encoded protein: CASSRSGTGATGELFF. The V and J genes are TRBV28 and TRBJ2-2, with 8 bases aligning to TRBD1. Germline V gives CDR1 MDHEN, CDR2 SYDVKM. The CDR3 covers 16 residues. With 6 bases clipped from V and 5 bases from J, the junction kept 11 bases outside the gene matches.

The chain joins TRBV28 to TRBJ2-1, with 7 positions matching TRBD1. The junction had 15 bases not matched to a gene; V was cut back by 6 bases and J by 10 bases. CDR1 is MDHEN and CDR2 is SYDVKM in the germline V gene. The CDR3 loop spans 15 amino acids. This CDR3 reads CASSPSGTVIREQFF. CDR3 nucleotide sequence: TGTGCCAGCAGCCCGTCCGGGACAGTGATTCGAGAGCAGTTCTTC.

The rearrangement joins TRBV30 to TRBJ1-5; D perhaps matches TRBD1 (5 bases). The CDR3 sequence is 13 residues long. Germline V lookup: CDR1 GTSNPN, CDR2 SVGIG (reference sequence). Trimming pared 8 bases from V and 0 bases from J, leaving 11 bases between. The CDR3 nucleotides read TGTGCCAGCTCACAGGATAGCAATCAGCCCCAGCATTTT. It translates to CASSQDSNQPQHF.

The chain employs TRBV11-3 and TRBJ2-1; D is possibly TRBD2 (6 bases). V lost 1 base, J lost 7 bases, and 11 bases lay in between. Looked up from germline, CDR1 is SGHNT and CDR2 is YENEEA. The CDR3 sequence is 14 residues long. The CDR3, as DNA: TGTGCCAGCAGCTTAGGGGGACTCCATAATGAGCAGTTCTTC. As protein: CASSLGGLHNEQFF.

This rearrangement joins TRBV25-1 to TRBJ1-1; D possibly corresponds to TRBD1 (6 bases). V was clipped by 4 bases and J by 2 bases, with 14 bases between them. Germline assignment: CDR1 MGHDK and CDR2 SYGVNS. The CDR3 has 15 residues. The CDR3 DNA is TGTGCCAGCAGTGTACAGGGAGTTGGAAACACTGAAGCTTTCTTT. It encodes CASSVQGVGNTEAFF.

V gene TRBV5-1 combines with J gene TRBJ2-3; 12 nucleotides agree with TRBD2. The CDR3 is 17 amino acids. Germline V gives CDR1 SGHRS, CDR2 YFSETQ. Losses at the gene ends were 2 bases for V and 5 bases for J; bases not matched to a gene: 9. In DNA form, the CDR3 reads TGCGCCAGCAGCTTTAGACTAGCGGGAGAAGGGGGAGATACGCAGTATTTT. Protein product: CASSFRLAGEGGDTQYF.

The chain uses TRBV7-2 and TRBJ2-7; 7 positions agree with TRBD1. Germline loops: CDR1 SGHTA, CDR2 FQGNSA. This CDR3 spans 18 amino acids. With V trimmed by 3 bases and J by 2 bases, 16 bases remained unmatched. The CDR3 region has the DNA TGTGCCAGCAGCTTGGTGGTGTCTAAGACAGGGACCACCTACGAGCAGTACTTC. This codes for CASSLVVSKTGTTYEQYF.

This chain links TRBV9 with TRBJ2-7; D is possibly TRBD1 (7 bases). Per the germline V gene, CDR1 is SGDLS and CDR2 is YYNGEE. The length of the CDR3 is 12 residues. V shed 5 bases and J shed 10 bases, with 16 bases lying between them. CDR3 protein: CASSQEGALQYF. Here the CDR3 DNA reads TGTGCCAGCAGTCAGGAGGGGGCCCTCCAGTACTTC.